This entry describes one TCR beta chain. Antigen: not known. V was clipped by 6 bases and J by 2 bases, with 13 bases between them. Germline assignment: CDR1 MGHRA and CDR2 YSYEKL. This CDR3 contains 14 residues. TCRdb fed the RT-PCR reads into MiXCR, producing one record per CDR3 protein. Seen here are a few thousand distinct CDR3 sequences, 77% observed once, and the top ten hold about 2.6%. This sample is part of a study of yellow fever vaccine responses in identical twins. General observations from the study: Vaccine T cell responses of twins reportedly seemed partly convergent and partly personalized.

The starting material was T cells from blood (PBMCs), unsorted or a sorted subset (not recorded which), obtained before or after yellow fever vaccination (not recorded which). This chain connects TRBV4-1 to TRBJ2-5; D possibly corresponds to TRBD1 (6 bases). The sequence came from a woman under 30 who received the yellow fever vaccine. In nucleotides, the CDR3 is TGCGCCAGCAGGCATACCGGGACACAAGAGACCCAGTACTTC. This translates into CASRHTGTQETQYF.